This T cell receptor beta chain was profiled in a study of Ad26.COV2.S vaccination and SARS-CoV-2 variants. Study information: This donor came from the COV1001 trial of Ad26.COV2.S.

Treatment noted: around 19 received Ad26.COV2.S at low or high dose, single or two shots; 5 received placebo; per-sample allocation not given. The samples were gathered on day 63 after the first injection of vaccine or placebo. The vaccine delivered Wuhan-strain SARS-CoV-2 spike through an Ad26 vector. General study points: Researchers cautioned that TCR breadth and depth analyses may have underestimated total T cell responses.

This CDR3 region has 17 residues. Germline V gives CDR1 SGDLS, CDR2 YYNGEE. V dropped 0 bases and J dropped 4 bases, with 16 bases sitting between them. About this clone itself: Its cognate antigen is unknown.

Only in-frame clones appear in the TCRdb table, and some are missing; sequencing was by immunoSEQ multiplex PCR. The table has some 390,000 clones, less than 90% seen once. Here the sequenced sample was peripheral blood, taken in a trial of Ad26.COV2.S vaccine versus placebo. The chain is built from TRBV9 and TRBJ2-2; a weak D match, TRBD2 (6 bases). This TCR was recovered from a person between 18 and 60 years old who received the Ad26.COV2.S COVID-19 vaccine or a placebo. The CDR3 region is CASSVVPVGGGTGELFF. In nucleotides, the CDR3 is TGTGCCAGCAGCGTAGTGCCCGTCGGGGGAGGCACCGGGGAGCTGTTTTTT.